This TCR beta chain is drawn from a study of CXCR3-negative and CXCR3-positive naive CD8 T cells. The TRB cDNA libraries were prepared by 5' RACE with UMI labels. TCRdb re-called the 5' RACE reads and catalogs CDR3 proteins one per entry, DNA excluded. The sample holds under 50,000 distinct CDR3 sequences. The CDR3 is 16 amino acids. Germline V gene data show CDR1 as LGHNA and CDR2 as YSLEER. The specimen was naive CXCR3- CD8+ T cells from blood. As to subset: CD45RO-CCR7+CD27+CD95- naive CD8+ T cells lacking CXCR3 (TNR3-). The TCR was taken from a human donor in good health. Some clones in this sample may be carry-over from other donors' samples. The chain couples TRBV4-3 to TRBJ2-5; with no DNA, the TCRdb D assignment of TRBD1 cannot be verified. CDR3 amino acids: CASSLEVGGNQETQYF.